Reported below is one T cell receptor (beta chain). This entry belongs to a study of cytomegalovirus exposure and HLA in healthy donors. The PCR made use of 60 Vbeta and 13 Jbeta primers. The repertoire was sequenced with immunoSEQ multiplex PCR; TCRdb's copy has only in-frame clones and lacks some. This table holds some 170,000 clones, 80% to 90% found once. CDR3 size: 14 residues. The germline CDR1 and CDR2 sequences are MNHEY and SVGAGI. V usage is TRBV6-5 and J usage is TRBJ2-5, with 7 positions matching TRBD2. The DNA end is a closer match to TRBJ2-7, so the J assignment may be wrong. The sample was PBMCs. This receptor was taken from a man aged 45-65 years in good health and CMV-seropositive. The CDR3 loop is CASSEASGKNEQYF. CDR3 in DNA: TGTGCCAGCAGTGAGGCTAGCGGTAAGAACGAGCAGTACTTC.